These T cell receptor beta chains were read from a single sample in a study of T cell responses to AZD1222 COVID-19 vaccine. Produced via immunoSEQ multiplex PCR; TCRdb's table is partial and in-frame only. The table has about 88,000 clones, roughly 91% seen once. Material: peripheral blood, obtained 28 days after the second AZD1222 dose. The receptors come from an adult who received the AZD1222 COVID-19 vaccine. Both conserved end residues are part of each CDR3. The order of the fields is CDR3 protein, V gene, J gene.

CASSPSPLGTEAFF	TRBV7-2	TRBJ1-1
CASRGHFANTGELFF	TRBV6-4	TRBJ2-2
CAVARLGLAIDTQYF	TRBV2	TRBJ2-3
CASSQADMGNQPQHF	TRBV4-2	TRBJ1-5
CASSAPGQGNMGELFF	TRBV5-1	TRBJ2-2
CASSPRDSSYNSPLHF	TRBV21-1	TRBJ1-6
CASSTFRAGTYEQYF	TRBV19	TRBJ2-7
CASSLLGNEQFF	TRBV3-1/TRBV3-2	TRBJ2-1
CASSVASGVSTDTQYF	TRBV5-1	TRBJ2-3
CSVTGAYEQYF	TRBV20-1	TRBJ2-7
CASSPGMNTEAFF	TRBV5-1	TRBJ1-1
CASSRTPDSYEQYF	TRBV6-5	TRBJ2-7
CASSGPGNTEQFF	TRBV6-4	TRBJ2-1
CASSQSRADNYGYTF	TRBV3-1/TRBV3-2	TRBJ1-2
CASSLAPGQGNQETQYF	TRBV5-1	TRBJ2-5
CASSRRDKNTEAFF	TRBV19	TRBJ1-1
CASSSGRRFGANVLTF	TRBV7-9	TRBJ2-6
CASSSTSGGSSGNTIYF	TRBV27	TRBJ1-3
CASSPSRGYTF	TRBV7-9	TRBJ1-2
CASSSISNQPQHF	TRBV10-2	TRBJ1-5
CASSYSRAPGYEQYF	TRBV6-5	TRBJ2-7
CAWGVGQENQPQHF	TRBV30	TRBJ1-5
CAIGGLAATGELFF	TRBV7-8	TRBJ2-2
CASSFMTLETQYF	TRBV7-2	TRBJ2-5
CASTPTGFFYEQYF	TRBV2	TRBJ2-7
CASSDVGNQPQHF	TRBV6-1	TRBJ1-5
CASSLHRVAFF	TRBV6-5	TRBJ1-1
CAISPQGSYEQYF	TRBV10-3	TRBJ2-7
CASSLALGFGDSGEKLFF	TRBV7-9	TRBJ1-4
CASSYSRGLGPQHF	TRBV6-5	TRBJ1-5
CASSPGTGYEQYF	TRBV7-3	TRBJ2-7
CASSLETGGPGNTIYF	TRBV11-3	TRBJ1-3
CSASYPLAEAFF	TRBV20-1	TRBJ1-1
CASSHVYQETQYF	TRBV5-6	TRBJ2-5
CATSAGWGLNTEAFF	TRBV15	TRBJ1-1
CASSLVAGVNQFF	TRBV7-9	TRBJ2-1
CASSSTSGANTGELFF	TRBV7-6	TRBJ2-2
CASSLIAGRRTDTQYF	TRBV27	TRBJ2-3
CASSWGPNQPQHF	TRBV6-1	TRBJ1-5
CASSNLGQGFDTEAFF	TRBV5-1	TRBJ1-1
CASSRTGDVTEAFF	TRBV7-3	TRBJ1-1
CASSTSQGNTEAFF	TRBV4-1	TRBJ1-1
CASSRLGNEQFF	TRBV7-2	TRBJ2-1
CASSSEGVEEKLFF	TRBV5-6	TRBJ1-4
CASSTGRDNSPLHF	TRBV6-5	TRBJ1-6
CASSPLAGGNGELFF	TRBV11-2	TRBJ2-2
CASSFISGGSYEQYF	TRBV7-2	TRBJ2-7
CASSPLAGGLPDTQYF	TRBV4-2	TRBJ2-3
CASSRQPNTEAFF	TRBV7-6	TRBJ1-1
CASSYRDRGQPQHF	TRBV6-5	TRBJ1-5
CASSPGLGIATNEKLFF	TRBV19	TRBJ1-4
CASSYVVGGFSSEAFF	TRBV6-6	TRBJ1-1
CASSVGGRVEAFF	TRBV7-6	TRBJ1-1
CASSPRGPQETQYF	TRBV2	TRBJ2-5
CASSPPGSGVTYEQYF	TRBV11-2	TRBJ2-7
CASSTGDIYNSPLHF	TRBV2	TRBJ1-6